The rows below give T cell receptor beta chains drawn from one sample of a study of T cells after yellow fever vaccination. Each CDR3 protein is one row after TCRdb ran MiXCR on the 5' RACE reads. This table has some 320,000 distinct CDR3 sequences, approximately 4.5% appearing once. Here the sequenced sample was PBMCs, taken 15 days after the yellow fever booster vaccination. The origin of the receptors is a man aged 18 to 29 who received the YFV17D yellow fever vaccine. CDR3s leave out the opening cysteine and the closing phenylalanine or tryptophan. The order of the fields is CDR3 protein, V gene, J gene, D gene. The D gene is left open where the match is weak.

ASSQGWGDIQY	TRBV4-1	TRBJ2-4	.
ASGLQGKENIQY	TRBV5-1	TRBJ2-4	.
ASSSDRGARKRAEAF	TRBV5-1	TRBJ1-1	TRBD1
ASSPRAQGAYGYT	TRBV3-1	TRBJ1-2	.
ASDQGRGGEETQY	TRBV19	TRBJ2-5	.
SAANLVSPGTDTQY	TRBV20-1	TRBJ2-3	.
ASSSKAGYNEQF	TRBV7-2	TRBJ2-1	TRBD2
ASSQAGTGTGIVAF	TRBV4-2	TRBJ1-1	TRBD1
ASSRQGGIAF	TRBV4-1	TRBJ1-1	.
ASSFTTSSYNEQF	TRBV5-1	TRBJ2-1	.
ASSLSPGTRTEAF	TRBV27	TRBJ1-1	.
SARNGQGSGTIY	TRBV20-1	TRBJ1-3	TRBD1
ATTGDDVSDTQY	TRBV6-6	TRBJ2-3	.
ASSFPKGPREY	TRBV28	TRBJ2-3	.
ASSFEWDRTEEDQETQY	TRBV11-2	TRBJ2-5	TRBD1
SARDGTSIDNEQF	TRBV20-1	TRBJ2-1	TRBD2
ASSSRGSLNTEAF	TRBV9	TRBJ1-1	.
ASSLDGGLGYGYT	TRBV7-9	TRBJ1-2	.
ASTQGDTQY	TRBV12-3/TRBV12-4	TRBJ2-3	.
ASSPGGLAKNIQY	TRBV3-1	TRBJ2-4	TRBD2
ASSALSGSATYNEQF	TRBV3-1	TRBJ2-1	.
ASSSLAGEDEQY	TRBV6-5	TRBJ2-7	TRBD2
ASIQAGAGSGYT	TRBV3-1	TRBJ1-2	.
ASSGRTGDLYNEQF	TRBV9	TRBJ2-1	TRBD1
AISAPENEKLF	TRBV10-3	TRBJ1-4	.
SALPGLADYTGELF	TRBV20-1	TRBJ2-2	TRBD2
ASSLVGADNEQF	TRBV7-2	TRBJ2-1	.
AISETGLSNEQF	TRBV10-3	TRBJ2-1	.
SKGQGKETQY	TRBV29-1	TRBJ2-5	TRBD1
ASSLGVMGTEAF	TRBV12-3/TRBV12-4	TRBJ1-1	.
SGGTGRAPDTQY	TRBV29-1	TRBJ2-3	TRBD1
ASSRDREQETQY	TRBV5-1	TRBJ2-5	TRBD1
ASSLASAYEQY	TRBV13	TRBJ2-7	.
ASSLKASTDTQY	TRBV5-1	TRBJ2-3	.
ASSQRDSETQY	TRBV4-3	TRBJ2-5	.
ASSLEFTEAF	TRBV5-1	TRBJ1-1	.
ATSRGKQAANEKLF	TRBV15	TRBJ1-4	.
ASSQGQGQAEKLF	TRBV4-1	TRBJ1-4	.
SVGERDIYGYT	TRBV29-1	TRBJ1-2	.
ASSFSGGGYT	TRBV7-9	TRBJ1-2	.
SASRQDSNQPQH	TRBV20-1	TRBJ1-5	.
ASSFSGGADNEQF	TRBV5-4	TRBJ2-1	TRBD2
SAPHLRDSSPLH	TRBV20-1	TRBJ1-6	TRBD1
ASTQGETQY	TRBV7-2	TRBJ2-5	.
ASSLNPGEETQY	TRBV7-3	TRBJ2-5	.
AISAQGGSNQPQH	TRBV10-3	TRBJ1-5	.
ASSYGGTPIQENIQY	TRBV6-9	TRBJ2-4	.
ASSSSRRDYYYEQY	TRBV7-9	TRBJ2-7	TRBD2
ASSYPGTSGYNEQF	TRBV6-2/TRBV6-3	TRBJ2-1	TRBD2
ASSLAPSGGDNEQF	TRBV5-1	TRBJ2-1	TRBD2
ASTPGGGAEAF	TRBV12-3/TRBV12-4	TRBJ1-1	.
ASSLGDSSGETQY	TRBV5-1	TRBJ2-5	TRBD1
ASSQGPGKDSPLH	TRBV4-2	TRBJ1-6	.
AISESGLAVAETQY	TRBV10-3	TRBJ2-5	TRBD2
ASSQEGTGRGNEQF	TRBV4-1	TRBJ2-1	.
ASSLPTANTGELF	TRBV4-2	TRBJ2-2	.
ASSYMGTEAF	TRBV2	TRBJ1-1	.
ASSQDGTVYGYT	TRBV4-1	TRBJ1-2	TRBD1